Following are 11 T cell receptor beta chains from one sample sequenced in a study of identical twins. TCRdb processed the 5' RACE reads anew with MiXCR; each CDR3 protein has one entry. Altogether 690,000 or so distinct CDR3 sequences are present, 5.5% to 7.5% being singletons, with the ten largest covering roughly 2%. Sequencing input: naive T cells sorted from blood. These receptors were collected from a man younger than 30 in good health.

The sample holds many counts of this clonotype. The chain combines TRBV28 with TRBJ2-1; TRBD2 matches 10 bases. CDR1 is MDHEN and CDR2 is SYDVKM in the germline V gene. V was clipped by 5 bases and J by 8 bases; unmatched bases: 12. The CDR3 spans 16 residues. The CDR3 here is CASSRTPGLASDEQFF. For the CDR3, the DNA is TGTGCCAGCAGTCGCACACCGGGACTAGCGTCCGATGAGCAGTTCTTC. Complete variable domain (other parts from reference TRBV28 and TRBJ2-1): DVKVTQSSRYLVKRTGEKVFLECVQDMDHENMFWYRQDPGLGLRLIYFSYDVKMKEKGDIPEGYSVSREKKERFSLILESASTNQTSMYLCASSRTPGLASDEQFFGPGTRLTVL.

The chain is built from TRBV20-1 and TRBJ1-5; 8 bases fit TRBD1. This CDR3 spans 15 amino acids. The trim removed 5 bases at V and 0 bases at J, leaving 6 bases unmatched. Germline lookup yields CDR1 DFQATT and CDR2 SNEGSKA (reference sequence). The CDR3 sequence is CSAGGTGFSNQPQHF. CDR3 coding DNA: TGCAGTGCTGGTGGGACAGGTTTTAGCAATCAGCCCCAGCATTTT.

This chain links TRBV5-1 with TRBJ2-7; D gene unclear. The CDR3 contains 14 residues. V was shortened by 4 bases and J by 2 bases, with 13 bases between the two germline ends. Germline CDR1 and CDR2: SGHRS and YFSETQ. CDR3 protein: CASSPRNPAYEQYF. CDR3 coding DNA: TGCGCCAGCAGCCCGAGGAACCCGGCCTACGAGCAGTACTTC.

In nucleotides, the CDR3 is TGCGCCAGCAGCTTCAGCGGTCCTGACTTGGAGCAGTACTTC. Protein product: CASSFSGPDLEQYF. The rearrangement uses TRBV5-1 and TRBJ2-7; D is perhaps TRBD2 (5 bases). V dropped 2 bases and J dropped 7 bases, with 16 bases sitting between them. CDR3 size: 14 residues. CDR1 SGHRS and CDR2 YFSETQ come from the germline V gene.

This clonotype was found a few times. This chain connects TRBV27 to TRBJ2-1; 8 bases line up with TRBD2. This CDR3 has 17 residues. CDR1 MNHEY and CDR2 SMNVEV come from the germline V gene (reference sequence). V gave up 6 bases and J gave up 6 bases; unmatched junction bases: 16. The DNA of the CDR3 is TGTGCCAGCAGCCCGGGGCTCATCGGACTAGCTCTCAATGAGCAGTTCTTC. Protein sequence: CASSPGLIGLALNEQFF.

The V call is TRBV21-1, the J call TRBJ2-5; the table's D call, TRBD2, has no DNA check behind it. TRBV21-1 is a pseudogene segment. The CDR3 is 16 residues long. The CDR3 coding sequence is TGTGCCAAGATTTTGGGACTAGCGGGAGAAGGGGAGACCCAGTACTTC. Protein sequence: CAKILGLAGEGETQYF.

Here the CDR3 reads CASSLYGAYEQYF. DNA of the CDR3: TGTGCCAGCAGCTTATACGGAGCCTACGAGCAGTACTTC. The J gene is TRBJ2-7, the V gene TRBV7-9; D gene uncertain. CDR1 is SEHNR, CDR2 FQNEAQ, per germline (reference sequence). The CDR3 totals 13 residues. Trimming cost V 2 bases and J 2 bases, with 7 bases left between them.

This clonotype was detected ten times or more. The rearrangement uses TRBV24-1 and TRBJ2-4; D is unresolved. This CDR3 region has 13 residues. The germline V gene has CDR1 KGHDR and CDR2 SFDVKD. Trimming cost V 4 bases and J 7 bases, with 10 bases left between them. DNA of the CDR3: TGTGCCACCAGTGAGCCCTTCGGGAACATTCAGTACTTC. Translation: CATSEPFGNIQYF.

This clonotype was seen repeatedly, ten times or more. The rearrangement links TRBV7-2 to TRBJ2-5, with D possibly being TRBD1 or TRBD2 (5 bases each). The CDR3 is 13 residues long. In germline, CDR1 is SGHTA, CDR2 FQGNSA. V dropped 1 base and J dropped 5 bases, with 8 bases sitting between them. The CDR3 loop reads CASSLGEGETQYF. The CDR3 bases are TGTGCCAGCAGCTTAGGCGAGGGGGAGACCCAGTACTTC.

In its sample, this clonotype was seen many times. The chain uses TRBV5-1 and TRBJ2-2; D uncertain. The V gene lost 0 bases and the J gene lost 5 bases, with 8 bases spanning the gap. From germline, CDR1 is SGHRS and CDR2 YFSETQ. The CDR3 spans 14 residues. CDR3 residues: CASSLAVRTGELFF. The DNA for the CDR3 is TGCGCCAGCAGCTTGGCCGTAAGGACCGGGGAGCTGTTTTTT.

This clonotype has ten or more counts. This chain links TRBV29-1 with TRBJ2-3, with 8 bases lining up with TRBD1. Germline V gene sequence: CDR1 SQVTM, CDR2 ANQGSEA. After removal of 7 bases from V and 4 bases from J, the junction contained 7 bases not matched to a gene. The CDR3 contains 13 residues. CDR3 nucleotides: TGCAGCGACATGGACAGGGTGGCAGATACGCAGTATTTT. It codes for CSDMDRVADTQYF.